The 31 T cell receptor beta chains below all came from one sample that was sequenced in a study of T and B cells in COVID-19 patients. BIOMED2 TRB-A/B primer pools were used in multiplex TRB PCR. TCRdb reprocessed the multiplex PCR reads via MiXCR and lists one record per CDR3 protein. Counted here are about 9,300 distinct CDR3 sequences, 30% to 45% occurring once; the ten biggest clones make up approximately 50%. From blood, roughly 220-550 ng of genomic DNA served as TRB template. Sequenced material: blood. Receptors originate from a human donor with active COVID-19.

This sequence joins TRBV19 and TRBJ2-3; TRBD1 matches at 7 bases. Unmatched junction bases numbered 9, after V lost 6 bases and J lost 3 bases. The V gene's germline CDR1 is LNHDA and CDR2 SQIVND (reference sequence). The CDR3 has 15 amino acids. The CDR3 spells CASREDRKKTDTQYF. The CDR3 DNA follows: TGTGCCAGTAGGGAGGACAGGAAAAAAACAGATACGCAGTATTTT.

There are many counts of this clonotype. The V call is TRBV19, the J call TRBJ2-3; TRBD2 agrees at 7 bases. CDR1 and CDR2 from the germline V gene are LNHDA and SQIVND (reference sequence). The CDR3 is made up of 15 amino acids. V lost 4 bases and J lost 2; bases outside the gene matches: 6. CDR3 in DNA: TGTGCCAGTAGTACCCTGGGAGGGATCACAGATACGCAGTATTTT. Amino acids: CASSTLGGITDTQYF.

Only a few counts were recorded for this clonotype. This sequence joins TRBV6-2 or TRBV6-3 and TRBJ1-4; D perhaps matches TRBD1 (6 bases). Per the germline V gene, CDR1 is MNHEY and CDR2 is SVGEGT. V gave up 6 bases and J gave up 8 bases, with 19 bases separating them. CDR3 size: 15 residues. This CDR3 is CASRAQGLRREKLFF. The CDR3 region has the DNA TGTGCCAGCAGAGCCCAGGGGTTAAGGCGCGAAAAACTGTTTTTT.

CDR3 nucleotide sequence: TGTGCCAGCAGGGCTCAGGGGACTAATGAAAAACTGTTTTTT. The encoded protein is CASRAQGTNEKLFF. The chain couples TRBV5-6 to TRBJ1-4; D is possibly TRBD1 (6 bases). From germline, CDR1 is SGHDT and CDR2 YYEEEE. Trimming took off 5 bases at V and 2 bases at J, with 10 bases between the two ends. The CDR3 runs 14 residues.

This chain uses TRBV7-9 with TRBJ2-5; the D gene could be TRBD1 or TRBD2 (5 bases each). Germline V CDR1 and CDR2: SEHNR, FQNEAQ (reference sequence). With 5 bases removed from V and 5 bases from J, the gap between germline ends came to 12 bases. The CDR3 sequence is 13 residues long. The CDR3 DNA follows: TGTGCCAGCAGCGGGGACGGTAAGGAGACCCAGTACTTC. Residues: CASSGDGKETQYF.

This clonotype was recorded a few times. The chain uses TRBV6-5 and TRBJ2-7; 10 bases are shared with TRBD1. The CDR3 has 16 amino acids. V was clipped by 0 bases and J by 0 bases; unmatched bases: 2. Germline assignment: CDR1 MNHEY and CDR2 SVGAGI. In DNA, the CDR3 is TGTGCCAGCAGTTACTCGCGGACAGGGGGCTCCTACGAGCAGTACTTC. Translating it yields CASSYSRTGGSYEQYF.

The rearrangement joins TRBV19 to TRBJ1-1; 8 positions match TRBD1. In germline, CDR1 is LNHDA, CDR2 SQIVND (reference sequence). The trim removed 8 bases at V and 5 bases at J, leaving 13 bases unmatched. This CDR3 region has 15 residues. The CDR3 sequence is CASGGAGGVWTEAFF. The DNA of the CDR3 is TGTGCCAGTGGGGGGGCAGGGGGCGTATGGACTGAAGCTTTCTTT.

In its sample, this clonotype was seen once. The CDR3 sequence is CASSTRLAGKETQYF. The CDR3 region has the DNA TGTGCCAGCAGCACCCGACTAGCGGGAAAAGAGACCCAGTACTTC. The chain uses TRBV13 and TRBJ2-5; 11 bases agree with TRBD2. Looked up from germline, CDR1 is PRHDT and CDR2 is FYEKMQ (reference sequence). Trimming cost V 5 bases and J 3 bases; bases outside gene matches: 5. CDR3 length: 15 residues.

This CDR3 reads CASSYERGATNEKLFF. For the CDR3, the DNA is TGTGCCAGCAGTTACGAAAGGGGGGCAACTAATGAAAAACTGTTTTTT. J is TRBJ1-4 and V is TRBV6-5; TRBD1 might be the D (6 bases). CDR1 and CDR2 from the germline V gene are MNHEY and SVGAGI. Trimming took 2 bases from V and 0 from J, leaving 10 bases between them. There are 16 residues in the CDR3.

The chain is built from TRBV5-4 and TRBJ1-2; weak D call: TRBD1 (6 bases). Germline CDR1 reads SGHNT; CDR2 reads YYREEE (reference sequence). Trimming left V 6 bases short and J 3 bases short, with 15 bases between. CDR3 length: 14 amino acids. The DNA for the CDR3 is TGTGCCAGCACCGAGACAGGATATCACTATGGCTACACCTTC. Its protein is CASTETGYHYGYTF.

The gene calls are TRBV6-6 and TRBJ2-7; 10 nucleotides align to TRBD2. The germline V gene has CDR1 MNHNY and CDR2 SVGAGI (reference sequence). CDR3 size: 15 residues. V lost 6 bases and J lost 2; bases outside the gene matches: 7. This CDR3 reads CASRASGSLTYEQYF. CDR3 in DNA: TGTGCCAGCAGAGCTAGCGGGAGCCTTACCTACGAGCAGTACTTC.

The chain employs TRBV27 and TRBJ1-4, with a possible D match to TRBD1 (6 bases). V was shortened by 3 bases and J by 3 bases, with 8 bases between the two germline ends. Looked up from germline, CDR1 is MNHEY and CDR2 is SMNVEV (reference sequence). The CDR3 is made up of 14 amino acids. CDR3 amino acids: CASSFQGPNEKLFF. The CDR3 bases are TGTGCCAGCAGTTTTCAGGGGCCTAATGAAAAACTGTTTTTT.

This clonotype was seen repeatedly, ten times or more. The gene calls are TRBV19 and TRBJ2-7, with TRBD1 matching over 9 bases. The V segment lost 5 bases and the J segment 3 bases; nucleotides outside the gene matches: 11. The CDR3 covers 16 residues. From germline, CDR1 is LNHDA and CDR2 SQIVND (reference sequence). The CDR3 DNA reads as TGTGCCAGTAGTCCCCGTCAGTCGACAGGGGGCTACGAGCAGTACTTC. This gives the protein CASSPRQSTGGYEQYF.

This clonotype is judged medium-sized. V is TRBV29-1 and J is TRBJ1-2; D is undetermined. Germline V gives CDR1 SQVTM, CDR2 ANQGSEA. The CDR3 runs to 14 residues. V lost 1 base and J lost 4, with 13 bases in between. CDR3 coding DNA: TGCAGCGTTGAAGTTCGGGAAATCGGCTATGGCTACACCTTC. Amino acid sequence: CSVEVREIGYGYTF.

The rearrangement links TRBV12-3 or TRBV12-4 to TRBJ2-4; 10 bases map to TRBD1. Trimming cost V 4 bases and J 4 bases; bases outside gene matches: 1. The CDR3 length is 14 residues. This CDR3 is CASSSDRGKNIQYF. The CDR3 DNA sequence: TGTGCCAGCAGTTCGGACAGGGGGAAAAACATTCAGTACTTC.

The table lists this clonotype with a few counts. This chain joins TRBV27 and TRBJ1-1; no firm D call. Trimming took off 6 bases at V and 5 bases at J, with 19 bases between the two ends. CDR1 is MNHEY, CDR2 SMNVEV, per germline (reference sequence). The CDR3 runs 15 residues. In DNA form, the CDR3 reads TGTGCCAGCAGCCCATGGGAGACCGGGAAGACTGAAGCTTTCTTT. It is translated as CASSPWETGKTEAFF.

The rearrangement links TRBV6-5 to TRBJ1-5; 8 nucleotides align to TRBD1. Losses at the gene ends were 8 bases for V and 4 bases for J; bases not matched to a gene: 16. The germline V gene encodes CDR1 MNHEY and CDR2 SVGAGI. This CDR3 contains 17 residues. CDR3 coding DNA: TGTGCCAGCGCTGCGGTTCCCGGGACAGGCTGGAATCAGCCCCAGCATTTT. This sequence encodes CASAAVPGTGWNQPQHF.

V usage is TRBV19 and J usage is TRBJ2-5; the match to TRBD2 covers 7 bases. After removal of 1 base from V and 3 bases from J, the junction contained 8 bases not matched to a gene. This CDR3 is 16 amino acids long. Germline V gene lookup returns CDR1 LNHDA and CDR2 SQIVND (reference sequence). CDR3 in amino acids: CASSIGGAGLKETQYF. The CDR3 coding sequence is TGTGCCAGTAGTATAGGGGGAGCGGGACTGAAAGAGACCCAGTACTTC.

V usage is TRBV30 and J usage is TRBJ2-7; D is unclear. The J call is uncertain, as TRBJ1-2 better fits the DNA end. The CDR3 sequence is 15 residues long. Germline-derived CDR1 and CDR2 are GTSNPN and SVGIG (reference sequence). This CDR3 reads CAWSVRVAQGYGYTF. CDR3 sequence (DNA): TGTGCCTGGAGTGTTAGAGTGGCACAAGGCTATGGCTACACCTTC.

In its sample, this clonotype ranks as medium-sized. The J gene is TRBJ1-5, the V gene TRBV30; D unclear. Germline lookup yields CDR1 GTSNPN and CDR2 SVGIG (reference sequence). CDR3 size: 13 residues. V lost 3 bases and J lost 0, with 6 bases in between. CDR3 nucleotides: TGTGCCTGGAGCACGACTAGCAATCAGCCCCAGCATTTT. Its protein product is CAWSTTSNQPQHF.

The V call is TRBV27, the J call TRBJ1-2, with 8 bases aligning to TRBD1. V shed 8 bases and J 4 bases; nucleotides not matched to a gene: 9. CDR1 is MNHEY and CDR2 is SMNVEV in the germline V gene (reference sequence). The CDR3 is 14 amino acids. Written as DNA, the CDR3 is TGTGCCAGCGGTTCAGGGGGCAGGAGCTATGGCTACACCTTC. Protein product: CASGSGGRSYGYTF.

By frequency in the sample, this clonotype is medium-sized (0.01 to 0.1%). CDR3 sequence: CAWSANNEQFF. The CDR3 nucleotides are TGTGCCTGGAGTGCCAACAATGAGCAGTTCTTC. The chain employs TRBV30 and TRBJ2-1; D remains unclear. The CDR3 contains 11 residues. The V end was cut by 1 base, the J end by 5 bases, with 3 bases between. Germline V gene sequence: CDR1 GTSNPN, CDR2 SVGIG (reference sequence).

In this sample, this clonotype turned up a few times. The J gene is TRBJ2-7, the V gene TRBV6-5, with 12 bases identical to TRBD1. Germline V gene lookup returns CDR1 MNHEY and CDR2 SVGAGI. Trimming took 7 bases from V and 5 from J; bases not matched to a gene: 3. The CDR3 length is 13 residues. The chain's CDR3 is CASKGQGAHEQYF. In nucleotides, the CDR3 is TGTGCCAGCAAGGGACAGGGGGCCCACGAGCAGTACTTC.

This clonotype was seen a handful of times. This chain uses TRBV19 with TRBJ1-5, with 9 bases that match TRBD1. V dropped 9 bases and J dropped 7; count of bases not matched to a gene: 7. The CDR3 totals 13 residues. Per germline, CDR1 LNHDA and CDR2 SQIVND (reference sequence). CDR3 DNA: TGTGCCAGCCAACAGGGGGCCGACCAGCCCCAGCATTTT. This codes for CASQQGADQPQHF.

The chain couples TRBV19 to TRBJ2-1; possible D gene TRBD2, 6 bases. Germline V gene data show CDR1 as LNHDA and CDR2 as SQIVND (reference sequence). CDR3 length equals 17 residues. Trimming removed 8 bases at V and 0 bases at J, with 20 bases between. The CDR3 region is CASPPPGLWSSYNEQFF. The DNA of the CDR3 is TGTGCCAGTCCTCCCCCGGGACTTTGGAGCTCCTACAATGAGCAGTTCTTC.

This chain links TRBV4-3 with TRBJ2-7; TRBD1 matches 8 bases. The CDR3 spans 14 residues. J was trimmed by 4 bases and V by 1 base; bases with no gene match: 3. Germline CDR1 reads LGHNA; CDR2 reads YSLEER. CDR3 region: CASSQATGVYEQYF. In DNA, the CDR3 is TGCGCCAGCAGCCAAGCGACAGGGGTGTACGAGCAGTACTTC.

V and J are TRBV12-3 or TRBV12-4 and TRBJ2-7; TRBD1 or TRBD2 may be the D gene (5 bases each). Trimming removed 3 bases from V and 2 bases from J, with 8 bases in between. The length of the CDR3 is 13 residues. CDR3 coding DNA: TGTGCCAGCAGTTTTGGGACGGCCTACGAGCAGTACTTC. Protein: CASSFGTAYEQYF.

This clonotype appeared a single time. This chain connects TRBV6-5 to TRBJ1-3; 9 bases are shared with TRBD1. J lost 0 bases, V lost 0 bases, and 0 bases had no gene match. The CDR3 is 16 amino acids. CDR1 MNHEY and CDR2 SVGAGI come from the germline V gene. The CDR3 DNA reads TGTGCCAGCAGTTACTCGGGACAGGGCTCTGGAAACACCATATATTTT. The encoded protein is CASSYSGQGSGNTIYF.

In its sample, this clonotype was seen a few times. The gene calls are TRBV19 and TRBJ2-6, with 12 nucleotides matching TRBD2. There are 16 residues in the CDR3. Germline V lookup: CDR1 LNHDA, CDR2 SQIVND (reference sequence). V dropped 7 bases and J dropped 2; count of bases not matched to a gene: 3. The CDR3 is CASTSGGAAGANVLTF. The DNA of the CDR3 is TGTGCCAGTACTAGCGGGGGGGCGGCTGGGGCCAACGTCCTGACTTTC.

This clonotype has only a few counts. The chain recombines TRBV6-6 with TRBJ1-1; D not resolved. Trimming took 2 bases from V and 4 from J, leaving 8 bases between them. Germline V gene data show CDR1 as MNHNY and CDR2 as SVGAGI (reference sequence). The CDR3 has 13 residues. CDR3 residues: CASSYGSATEAFF. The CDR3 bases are TGTGCCAGCAGTTACGGGTCGGCCACTGAAGCTTTCTTT.

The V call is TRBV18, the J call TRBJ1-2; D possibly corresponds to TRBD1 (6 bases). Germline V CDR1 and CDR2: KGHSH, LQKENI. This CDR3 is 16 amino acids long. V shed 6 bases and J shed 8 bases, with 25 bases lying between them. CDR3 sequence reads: CASSQRTGQLHSGYTF. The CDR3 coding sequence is TGTGCCAGCTCGCAGCGAACCGGACAGCTACATAGCGGCTACACCTTC.